Listed below are T cell receptor beta chains from one sample, sequenced in a study of chemoradiotherapy in HPV16-positive cancers. Sequenced by immunoSEQ multiplex PCR; TCRdb stores in-frame clones only, minus some. Here the sample spans some 22,000 clones, roughly 87% being singletons. The material sequenced was blood, taken from a patient who underwent chemoradiotherapy. Receptors were obtained from a human donor with HPV-associated anogenital cancer. CDR3s include the opening cysteine and the closing phenylalanine or tryptophan. D genes are given only for firm matches. Some rows mark clone size as missing; the rest say once, few, many or name a class of expanded clone.

NA	TRBV5-1	TRBJ2-7	NA	TGCGCCAGCAGCTTAGACCACGTCGGCTACGAGCAGTACTTC	CASSLDHVGYEQYF
NA	TRBV19	TRBJ2-5	NA	TGTGCCAGTACTACCGCAAGGGGGGAGACCCAGTACTTC	CASTTARGETQYF
NA	TRBV11-3	TRBJ2-1	NA	TGTGCCAGCAGCTTCTCGACCCGCAATGAGCAGTTCTTC	CASSFSTRNEQFF
NA	TRBV7-8	TRBJ1-6	NA	TGTGCCAGCAGCCCCGACAGTATTAATTCACCCCTCCACTTT	CASSPDSINSPLHF
NA	TRBV6-5	TRBJ2-1	NA	TGTGCCAGCAGCGCCCCGGGACAAATAGAGCAGTTCTTC	CASSAPGQIEQFF
TRBD1	TRBV6-5	TRBJ1-2	NA	TGTGCCAGCAGTTCTGACGGGACAGGGGTCGATGGCTACACCTTC	CASSSDGTGVDGYTF
NA	TRBV10-2	TRBJ1-5	NA	TGCGCCAGCAGGTCCACAGGTAGCAATCAGCCCCAGCATTTT	CASRSTGSNQPQHF
TRBD2	TRBV7-6	TRBJ2-3	NA	TGTGCCAGCAGCTACCCCCGACTAGAGGGAGGGCCAGATACGCAGTATTTT	CASSYPRLEGGPDTQYF
TRBD2	TRBV7-2	TRBJ2-1	few	TGTGCCAGCAGCTTAACTAGCGGGAAGTTCAATGAGCAGTTCTTC	CASSLTSGKFNEQFF
TRBD1	TRBV7-6	TRBJ2-7	NA	TGTGCCAGCAGTTTAGACAGGGTATCCTACGAGCAGTACTTC	CASSLDRVSYEQYF
NA	TRBV4-2	TRBJ1-3	few	TGTGCCAGCAGCCAAGATGCCCCATCCAGGCCCTCTGGAAACACCATATATTTT	CASSQDAPSRPSGNTIYF
NA	TRBV7-2	TRBJ1-1	NA	TGTGCCAGCAGCTTGGAGACGAACACTGAAGCTTTCTTT	CASSLETNTEAFF
NA	TRBV5-4	TRBJ2-1	NA	TGTGCCAGCAGCCCGGATGGGGGGGGCTGGGGCAACAATGAGCAGTTCTTC	CASSPDGGGWGNNEQFF
NA	TRBV29-1	TRBJ2-3	NA	TGCAGCGTTGAAGAAGCAGTTGGCACAGATACGCAGTATTTT	CSVEEAVGTDTQYF
TRBD2	TRBV30	TRBJ2-5	NA	TGTGCCTGGAGCCCGGGGGGGCCCCAGACCCAGTACTTC	CAWSPGGPQTQYF
NA	TRBV5-4	TRBJ2-1	NA	TGTGCCAGCAGCTTAAAGACCCACTTGAACCCAAATGAGCAGTTCTTC	CASSLKTHLNPNEQFF
NA	TRBV19	TRBJ1-3	NA	TGTGCCAGTAGTTATCTTTCTGGAAACACCATATATTTT	CASSYLSGNTIYF
TRBD2	TRBV29-1	TRBJ2-7	NA	TGCAGCGTTGAGTCGGGAGGTGGCGAGCAGTACTTC	CSVESGGGEQYF
NA	TRBV21-1	TRBJ2-7	NA	TGTGCCAGCAGCAAAGTTCGACAGGGGAGCTACGAGCAGTACTTC	CASSKVRQGSYEQYF
NA	TRBV6-5	TRBJ2-1	NA	TGTGCCAGTAGCCGAACTAGCCCTTACAATGAGCAGTTCTTC	CASSRTSPYNEQFF
NA	TRBV28	TRBJ2-7	NA	TGTGCCAGCAGTTTGACCCAACGATCCTACGAGCAGTACTTC	CASSLTQRSYEQYF
NA	TRBV27	TRBJ2-2	NA	TGTGCCAGCACTCAAACCGGGGAGCTGTTTTTT	CASTQTGELFF
TRBD1	TRBV19	TRBJ1-2	NA	TGTGCCAGTAGTCCGAACCGGGACAGCTCTGGCTACACCTTC	CASSPNRDSSGYTF
NA	TRBV5-1	TRBJ1-3	NA	TGCGCCAGCAGCTCCACGACTCCCCTTCGAGACACCATATATTTT	CASSSTTPLRDTIYF
NA	TRBV6-1	TRBJ1-6	few	TGTGCCAGCAGTGAAGGAAAGGGGGGTAATTCACCCCTCCACTTT	CASSEGKGGNSPLHF
NA	TRBV6-6	TRBJ2-3	NA	TGTGCCAGCAGTCGGAAATTCACAGATACGCAGTATTTT	CASSRKFTDTQYF
NA	TRBV29-1	TRBJ1-1	NA	TGCAGCGTTCGTCTTCTCGACGGGAACACTGAAGCTTTCTTT	CSVRLLDGNTEAFF
TRBD1	TRBV27	TRBJ1-5	NA	TGTGCCAGCAGTCTGGGACAGGGTAGCAATCAGCCCCAGCATTTT	CASSLGQGSNQPQHF
NA	TRBV19	TRBJ2-1	NA	TGTGCCAGTCCTTCCCCCGGGAATGAGCAGTTCTTC	CASPSPGNEQFF
NA	TRBV11-2	TRBJ2-3	NA	TGTGCCAGCAGCTCACCCATCAAGAGGCACGTGAGGGATACGCAGTATTTT	CASSSPIKRHVRDTQYF
TRBD1	TRBV29-1	TRBJ1-3	NA	TGCAGCGTAGGGGGCCCCTCTGGAAACACCATATATTTT	CSVGGPSGNTIYF
TRBD2	TRBV4-1	TRBJ2-1	NA	TGCGCCAGCAGCACCGGGACTAGCGGGGGGGCGAGGTACAATGAGCAGTTCTTC	CASSTGTSGGARYNEQFF
NA	TRBV29-1	TRBJ2-3	NA	TGCAGCGTCACCGGGACTAGCACAGATACGCAGTATTTT	CSVTGTSTDTQYF
TRBD1	TRBV5-4	TRBJ1-1	NA	TGTGCCAGCAGGTCGCTACAGGGGCTGAACACTGAAGCTTTCTTT	CASRSLQGLNTEAFF
NA	TRBV29-1	TRBJ1-2	NA	TGCAGCGTTGAAGAGGCGGTTACGGGCTACACCTTC	CSVEEAVTGYTF
NA	TRBV9	TRBJ1-3	NA	TGTGCCAGCAGCGTAGAAAGGGGGAACGGAAACACCATATATTTT	CASSVERGNGNTIYF
NA	TRBV6-6	TRBJ1-2	NA	TGTGCCAGCAGTTACGGGCAGGGGTTCTTTGGCTACACCTTC	CASSYGQGFFGYTF
NA	TRBV9	TRBJ1-4	NA	TGTGCCAGCAGCGCCTTAGGGGCATCTTTTGAAAAACTGTTTTTT	CASSALGASFEKLFF
TRBD1	TRBV6-4	TRBJ2-3	NA	TGTGCCAGCAGTGGGACAGGGGAAACAGATACGCAGTATTTT	CASSGTGETDTQYF
NA	TRBV6-5	TRBJ1-2	NA	TGTGCCAGCAGTTCGGAACATGGCTACACCTTC	CASSSEHGYTF
TRBD1	TRBV9	TRBJ2-4	NA	TGTGCCAGCAGCGTAGGGACAGGGAACAAAAACATTCAGTACTTC	CASSVGTGNKNIQYF
TRBD2	TRBV10-3	TRBJ2-1	NA	TGTGCCATCAGTGAGTCTAGCGGGAGTGTATATGAGCAGTTCTTC	CAISESSGSVYEQFF
TRBD1	TRBV7-2	TRBJ1-4	NA	TGTGCCAGCAGCTTCCGACAGGGAATGGATGAAAAACTGTTTTTT	CASSFRQGMDEKLFF
NA	TRBV25-1	TRBJ1-3	NA	TGTGCCAGCAGCGGACAGTCCCCTGGAAACACCATATATTTT	CASSGQSPGNTIYF
NA	TRBV9	TRBJ2-5	NA	TGTGCCAGCAGCGTATTGTCCCAAGAGACCCAGTACTTC	CASSVLSQETQYF
NA	TRBV5-1	TRBJ2-5	once	TGCGCCAGCGGAGACGCTGGCGGCGAGACCCAGTACTTC	CASGDAGGETQYF
NA	TRBV7-6	TRBJ1-2	NA	TGTGCCAGCAGCTCCGGGGCCCTGGGAAGAGAGGGCTACACCTTC	CASSSGALGREGYTF
NA	TRBV27	TRBJ1-6	NA	TGTGCCAGCAGTTTATCGATAACTAAAAATTCACCCCTCCACTTT	CASSLSITKNSPLHF
NA	TRBV7-8	TRBJ1-1	NA	TGTGCCAGCAGCTTAGGGTCATTGAACACTGAAGCTTTCTTT	CASSLGSLNTEAFF
NA	TRBV5-3	TRBJ1-5	once	TGTGCCAGAAGCTACCCCAAGAGAGGAGGAGGTTGCAATCAGCCCCAGCATTTT	CARSYPKRGGGCNQPQHF
TRBD2	TRBV19	TRBJ2-3	NA	TGTGCCAGTAGTAGGGGACTAGCGGGGGGAGATACGCAGTATTTT	CASSRGLAGGDTQYF
TRBD2	TRBV5-4	TRBJ2-3	NA	TGTGCCAGCAGCTCCTCCAGCGGGGGGGGCACAGATACGCAGTATTTT	CASSSSSGGGTDTQYF
TRBD1	TRBV5-3	TRBJ2-7	NA	TGTGCCAGAAGCCCTTTGGGACAGGGATCCTACGAGCAGTACTTC	CARSPLGQGSYEQYF
NA	TRBV10-3	TRBJ2-1	NA	TGTGCCATCAGTTCCCCAACGGACAATGAGCAGTTCTTC	CAISSPTDNEQFF
NA	TRBV6-5	TRBJ2-1	once	TGTGCCAGCAGTTACGAGGGGCGAGGATTCTATGAGCAGTTCTTC	CASSYEGRGFYEQFF
TRBD1	TRBV27	TRBJ2-3	NA	TGTGCCAGCAGTTTATCGACAGGGGATACGCAGTATTTT	CASSLSTGDTQYF
NA	TRBV4-3	TRBJ2-6	few	TGCGCCAGCAGCCCGGACGAGGGCTCTGGGGCCAACGTCCTGACTTTC	CASSPDEGSGANVLTF